These T cell receptor beta chains were read from a single sample in a study of T-cell reconstitution after alpha-beta-depleted transplantation in children. TCRdb reanalysed the PCR reads using MiXCR and keeps one entry per CDR3 protein. Found here are 200,000 to 250,000 distinct CDR3 sequences, 8% to 10% of them singletons; the top ten hold about 6.2%. The input for sequencing was PBMCs from the stem cell graft donor, taken from the stem cell graft. The receptors were gathered from a human donor who donated a stem cell graft to a child with acute lymphoblastic leukemia. The CDR3 runs from the conserved cysteine through the conserved F or W. Each record gives: J gene, clone size, V gene, D gene, CDR3 protein, CDR3 DNA. A D gene is named only where the DNA matches it firmly. Clone size is stated in some rows and not others, as once, few, many or a class when expanded.

J: TRBJ2-1; size: many; V: TRBV5-1; D: TRBD2; CDR3: CASSELAGGPNEQFF; DNA: TGCGCCAGCAGCGAGCTAGCGGGGGGGCCTAATGAGCAGTTCTTC
J: TRBJ2-3; size: .; V: TRBV6-2/TRBV6-3; D: .; CDR3: CASSGFYTQYF; DNA: TGTGCCAGCAGCGGTTTTTATACGCAGTATTTT
J: TRBJ1-1; size: .; V: TRBV29-1; D: .; CDR3: CSVTGNTEAFF; DNA: TGCAGCGTTACTGGGAACACTGAAGCTTTCTTT
J: TRBJ2-2; size: .; V: TRBV27; D: .; CDR3: CATQDLVNTGELFF; DNA: TGTGCCACTCAAGACTTAGTGAACACCGGGGAGCTGTTTTTT
J: TRBJ2-7; size: many; V: TRBV7-6; D: .; CDR3: CASSPGTFYEQYF; DNA: TGTGCCAGCAGCCCAGGGACATTCTACGAGCAGTACTTC
J: TRBJ2-1; size: .; V: TRBV9; D: TRBD2; CDR3: CASSVGTSGNEQFF; DNA: TGTGCCAGCAGCGTCGGGACTAGCGGGAATGAGCAGTTCTTC
J: TRBJ1-1; size: many; V: TRBV7-9; D: .; CDR3: CASSLAGRPEAFF; DNA: TGTGCCAGCAGCTTAGCTGGGCGACCTGAAGCTTTCTTT
J: TRBJ2-3; size: many; V: TRBV20-1; D: TRBD2; CDR3: CSARVASGGTFTDTQYF; DNA: TGCAGTGCTAGAGTGGCTAGCGGGGGGACCTTCACAGATACGCAGTATTTT
J: TRBJ2-7; size: few; V: TRBV7-9; D: TRBD1; CDR3: CASSRTGGVVYEQYF; DNA: TGTGCCAGCAGCCGCACAGGGGGCGTAGTCTACGAGCAGTACTTC
J: TRBJ1-5; size: few; V: TRBV20-1; D: .; CDR3: CSARDDRGGQPQHF; DNA: TGCAGTGCTAGAGATGATAGGGGGGGTCAGCCCCAGCATTTT
J: TRBJ2-1; size: many; V: TRBV18; D: TRBD1; CDR3: CASSPPSGGPYNEQFF; DNA: TGTGCCAGCTCACCACCGTCAGGGGGACCCTACAATGAGCAGTTCTTC
J: TRBJ2-5; size: many; V: TRBV4-2; D: .; CDR3: CASSPRPSSETQYF; DNA: TGTGCCAGCAGCCCCCGTCCTAGCAGCGAGACCCAGTACTTC
J: TRBJ2-3; size: many; V: TRBV29-1; D: .; CDR3: CSVGVGGADTQYF; DNA: TGCAGCGTTGGTGTCGGGGGCGCAGATACGCAGTATTTT
J: TRBJ2-7; size: few; V: TRBV10-3; D: TRBD1; CDR3: CAISGPGQGAYEQYF; DNA: TGTGCCATCAGTGGACCGGGACAGGGCGCCTACGAGCAGTACTTC
J: TRBJ2-1; size: .; V: TRBV6-5; D: TRBD2; CDR3: CASSSPRGLAAKNYNEQFF; DNA: TGTGCCAGCAGTTCCCCCCGAGGGCTAGCGGCTAAAAACTACAATGAGCAGTTCTTC
J: TRBJ1-1; size: few; V: TRBV6-1; D: .; CDR3: CASRISTLNTEAFF; DNA: TGTGCCAGCAGGATTTCAACCCTGAACACTGAAGCTTTCTTT
J: TRBJ2-2; size: .; V: TRBV12-3/TRBV12-4; D: TRBD1; CDR3: CASSRTGVGELFF; DNA: TGTGCCAGCAGCCGGACAGGGGTCGGGGAGCTGTTTTTT
J: TRBJ2-7; size: few; V: TRBV7-8; D: .; CDR3: CASLGPSFRHGGRGAHEQYF; DNA: TGTGCCAGCCTTGGTCCCAGCTTTCGTCACGGCGGCAGGGGCGCCCACGAGCAGTACTTC
J: TRBJ2-2; size: many; V: TRBV7-8; D: TRBD2; CDR3: CASSPTSGGAPGELFF; DNA: TGTGCCAGCAGCCCCACTAGCGGGGGGGCCCCCGGGGAGCTGTTTTTT
J: TRBJ1-3; size: few; V: TRBV15; D: .; CDR3: CATSRDFVGTSGNTIYF; DNA: TGTGCCACCAGCAGAGATTTTGTGGGCACCTCTGGAAACACCATATATTTT
J: TRBJ2-1; size: .; V: TRBV9; D: .; CDR3: CASSALSGSYNEQSF; DNA: TGTGCCAGCAGCGCCTTAAGCGGCTCCTACAATGAGCAGTCCTTC
J: TRBJ2-2; size: many; V: TRBV20-1; D: TRBD1; CDR3: CSARDSGQGLTGELFF; DNA: TGCAGTGCTAGAGATTCCGGACAGGGACTTACCGGGGAGCTGTTTTTT
J: TRBJ1-2; size: .; V: TRBV6-1; D: TRBD1; CDR3: CASSGTGGNYGYTF; DNA: TGTGCCAGCAGTGGGACAGGGGGCAACTATGGCTACACCTTC
J: TRBJ2-7; size: many; V: TRBV6-9; D: TRBD1; CDR3: CARSRDREGIPYEQYF; DNA: TGTGCCCGGTCCCGGGACAGGGAGGGTATTCCCTACGAGCAGTACTTC
J: TRBJ1-3; size: .; V: TRBV10-2; D: .; CDR3: CASSQQLNTIYF; DNA: TGCGCCAGCAGCCAACAGTTAAACACCATATATTTT
J: TRBJ2-7; size: .; V: TRBV7-9; D: TRBD1; CDR3: CASSHRQGEYEQYF; DNA: TGTGCCAGCAGCCACAGACAGGGGGAATACGAGCAGTACTTC
J: TRBJ2-7; size: few; V: TRBV6-1; D: TRBD1; CDR3: CASSGDRTYEQYF; DNA: TGTGCCAGCAGCGGGGACAGGACCTACGAGCAGTACTTC
J: TRBJ2-5; size: .; V: TRBV6-4; D: TRBD2; CDR3: CASSESSGGSETQYF; DNA: TGTGCCAGCAGTGAATCTAGCGGGGGCTCAGAGACCCAGTACTTC
J: TRBJ1-1; size: many; V: TRBV6-2/TRBV6-3; D: .; CDR3: CASSYGGATEAFF; DNA: TGTGCCAGCAGTTATGGGGGGGCGACTGAAGCTTTCTTT
J: TRBJ2-5; size: many; V: TRBV5-1; D: TRBD2; CDR3: CASSLASGEETQYF; DNA: TGCGCCAGCAGCTTGGCTAGCGGGGAAGAGACCCAGTACTTC
J: TRBJ2-2; size: few; V: TRBV4-3; D: TRBD1; CDR3: CASSHPTGTGELFF; DNA: TGCGCCAGCAGCCATCCGACAGGGACCGGGGAGCTGTTTTTT
J: TRBJ2-7; size: many; V: TRBV12-3/TRBV12-4; D: .; CDR3: CASSLISRGYEQYF; DNA: TGTGCCAGCAGTTTAATCTCACGGGGCTACGAGCAGTACTTC
J: TRBJ1-5; size: many; V: TRBV12-3/TRBV12-4; D: .; CDR3: CASRPRGNQPQHF; DNA: TGTGCCAGCAGACCCCGGGGGAATCAGCCCCAGCATTTT
J: TRBJ1-5; size: .; V: TRBV27; D: TRBD1; CDR3: CASSLGAGGQPQHF; DNA: TGTGCCAGCAGTTTAGGGGCAGGGGGTCAGCCCCAGCATTTT
J: TRBJ2-5; size: few; V: TRBV15; D: TRBD2; CDR3: CATSRGTRLAGNQETQYF; DNA: TGTGCCACCAGCAGAGGCACAAGACTAGCGGGGAACCAAGAGACCCAGTACTTC
J: TRBJ1-5; size: few; V: TRBV2; D: .; CDR3: CASSNDGNQPQHF; DNA: TGTGCCAGCAGTAACGACGGAAATCAGCCCCAGCATTTT
J: TRBJ2-1; size: many; V: TRBV10-2; D: .; CDR3: CASSERTWTLGEQFF; DNA: TGCGCCAGCAGTGAGAGGACCTGGACGTTGGGTGAGCAGTTCTTC
J: TRBJ1-2; size: few; V: TRBV6-5; D: .; CDR3: CASSYEGFGYTF; DNA: TGTGCCAGCAGTTATGAGGGGTTCGGCTACACCTTC
J: TRBJ1-3; size: many; V: TRBV5-1; D: .; CDR3: CASSNRDGMKLRNTIYF; DNA: TGCGCCAGCAGCAACCGGGACGGGATGAAGTTAAGGAACACCATATATTTT
J: TRBJ2-1; size: many; V: TRBV6-4; D: TRBD2; CDR3: CASSDGSSGYNEQFF; DNA: TGTGCCAGCAGTGACGGGTCTAGCGGGTACAATGAGCAGTTCTTC
J: TRBJ1-6; size: .; V: TRBV20-1; D: .; CDR3: CSARDILLALHF; DNA: TGCAGTGCTAGAGATATTCTGCTCGCCCTCCACTTT
J: TRBJ2-2; size: many; V: TRBV5-1; D: .; CDR3: CASSLEQASNTGELFF; DNA: TGCGCCAGCAGCTTGGAACAGGCATCGAACACCGGGGAGCTGTTTTTT
J: TRBJ2-5; size: .; V: TRBV5-1; D: TRBD1; CDR3: CASSGGQVRETQYF; DNA: TGCGCCAGCAGCGGAGGACAGGTACGAGAGACCCAGTACTTC
J: TRBJ1-4; size: few; V: TRBV9; D: .; CDR3: CASSEGGTNEKLFF; DNA: TGTGCCAGCAGTGAAGGGGGAACCAATGAAAAACTGTTTTTT
J: TRBJ1-1; size: .; V: TRBV7-2; D: .; CDR3: CASSQDWGAGKTEAFF; DNA: TGTGCCAGCAGCCAGGATTGGGGGGCAGGAAAAACTGAAGCTTTCTTT
J: TRBJ1-1; size: few; V: TRBV11-2; D: .; CDR3: CASSLASPEAFF; DNA: TGTGCCAGCAGCCTAGCCTCCCCTGAAGCTTTCTTT
J: TRBJ1-5; size: many; V: TRBV3-1; D: .; CDR3: CASSQDGGINQPQHF; DNA: TGTGCCAGCAGCCAAGATGGGGGGATTAATCAGCCCCAGCATTTT
J: TRBJ2-1; size: .; V: TRBV12-3/TRBV12-4; D: TRBD1; CDR3: CASSLSRDRDRDEQFF; DNA: TGTGCCAGCAGTCTCTCCCGGGACAGGGATCGGGATGAGCAGTTCTTC
J: TRBJ2-1; size: many; V: TRBV4-3; D: .; CDR3: CASSQYNSGEQFF; DNA: TGCGCCAGCAGCCAGTACAATTCGGGTGAGCAGTTCTTC
J: TRBJ2-1; size: many; V: TRBV10-3; D: .; CDR3: CAISDRGRDNEQFF; DNA: TGTGCCATCAGTGATCGGGGAAGGGACAATGAGCAGTTCTTC
J: TRBJ2-5; size: many; V: TRBV4-1; D: TRBD1; CDR3: CASSQVDRGETQYF; DNA: TGCGCCAGCAGCCAAGTAGACAGGGGCGAGACCCAGTACTTC
J: TRBJ2-7; size: few; V: TRBV6-5; D: TRBD2; CDR3: CASTPGTSGTYEQYF; DNA: TGTGCCAGCACCCCCGGGACTAGCGGGACCTACGAGCAGTACTTC
J: TRBJ1-2; size: .; V: TRBV3-1; D: .; CDR3: CASSQGGLFYGYTF; DNA: TGTGCCAGCAGCCAAGGTGGACTTTTTTATGGCTACACCTTC